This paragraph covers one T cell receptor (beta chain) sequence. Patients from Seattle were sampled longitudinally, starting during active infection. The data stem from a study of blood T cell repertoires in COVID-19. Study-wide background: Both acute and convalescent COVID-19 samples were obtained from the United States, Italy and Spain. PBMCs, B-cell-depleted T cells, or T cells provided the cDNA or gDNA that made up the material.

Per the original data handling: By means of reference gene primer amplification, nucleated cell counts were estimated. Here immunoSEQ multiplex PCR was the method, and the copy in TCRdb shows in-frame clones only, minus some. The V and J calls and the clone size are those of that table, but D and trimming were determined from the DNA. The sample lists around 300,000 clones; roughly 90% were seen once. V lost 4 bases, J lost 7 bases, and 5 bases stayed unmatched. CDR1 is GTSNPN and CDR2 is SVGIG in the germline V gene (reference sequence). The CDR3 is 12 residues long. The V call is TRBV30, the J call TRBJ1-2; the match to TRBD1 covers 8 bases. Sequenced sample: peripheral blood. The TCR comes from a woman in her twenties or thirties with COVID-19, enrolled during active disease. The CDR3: CAWTQGAVGYTF. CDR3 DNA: TGTGCCTGGACCCAGGGGGCGGTTGGCTACACCTTC.